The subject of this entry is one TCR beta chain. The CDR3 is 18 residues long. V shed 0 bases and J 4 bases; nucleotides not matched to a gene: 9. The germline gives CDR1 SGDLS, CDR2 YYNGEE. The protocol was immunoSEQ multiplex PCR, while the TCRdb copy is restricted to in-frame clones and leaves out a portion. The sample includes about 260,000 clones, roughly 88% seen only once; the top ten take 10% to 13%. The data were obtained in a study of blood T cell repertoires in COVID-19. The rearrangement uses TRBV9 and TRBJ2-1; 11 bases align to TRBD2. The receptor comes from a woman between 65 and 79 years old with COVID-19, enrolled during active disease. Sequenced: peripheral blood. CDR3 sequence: CASSVVLAGEDSYNEQFF. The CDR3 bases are TGTGCCAGCAGCGTAGTACTAGCGGGAGAAGATTCGTACAATGAGCAGTTCTTC.